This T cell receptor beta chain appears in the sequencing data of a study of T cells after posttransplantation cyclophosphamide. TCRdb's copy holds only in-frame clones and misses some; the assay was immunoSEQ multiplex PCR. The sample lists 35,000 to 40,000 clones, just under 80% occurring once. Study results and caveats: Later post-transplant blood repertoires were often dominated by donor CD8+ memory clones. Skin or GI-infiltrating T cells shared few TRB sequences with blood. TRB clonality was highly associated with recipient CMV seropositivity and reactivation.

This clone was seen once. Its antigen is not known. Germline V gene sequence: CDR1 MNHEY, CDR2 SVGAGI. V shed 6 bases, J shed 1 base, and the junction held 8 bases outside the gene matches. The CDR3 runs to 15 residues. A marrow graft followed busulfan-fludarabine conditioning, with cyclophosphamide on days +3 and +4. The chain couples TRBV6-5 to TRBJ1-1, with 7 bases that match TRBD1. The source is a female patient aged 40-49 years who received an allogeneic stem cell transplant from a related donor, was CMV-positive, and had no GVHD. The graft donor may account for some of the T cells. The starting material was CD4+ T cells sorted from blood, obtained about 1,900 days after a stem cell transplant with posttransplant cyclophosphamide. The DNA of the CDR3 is TGTGCCAGCAGCCATCCGGGACAGAGGAACACTGAAGCTTTCTTT. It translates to CASSHPGQRNTEAFF.